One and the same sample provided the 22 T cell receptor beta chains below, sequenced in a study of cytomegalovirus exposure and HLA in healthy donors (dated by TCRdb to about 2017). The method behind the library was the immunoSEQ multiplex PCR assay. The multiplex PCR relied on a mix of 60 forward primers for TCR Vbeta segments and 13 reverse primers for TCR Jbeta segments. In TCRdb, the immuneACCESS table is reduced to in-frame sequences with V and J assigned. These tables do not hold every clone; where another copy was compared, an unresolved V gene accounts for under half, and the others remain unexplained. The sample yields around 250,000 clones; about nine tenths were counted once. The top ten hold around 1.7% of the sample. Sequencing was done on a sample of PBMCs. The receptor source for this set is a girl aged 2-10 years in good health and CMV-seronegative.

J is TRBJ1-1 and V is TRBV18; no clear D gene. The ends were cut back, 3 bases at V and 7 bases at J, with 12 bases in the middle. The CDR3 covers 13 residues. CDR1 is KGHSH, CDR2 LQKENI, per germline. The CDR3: CASSPRPGYEAFF. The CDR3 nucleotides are TGTGCCAGCTCACCTCGACCCGGGTATGAAGCTTTCTTT.

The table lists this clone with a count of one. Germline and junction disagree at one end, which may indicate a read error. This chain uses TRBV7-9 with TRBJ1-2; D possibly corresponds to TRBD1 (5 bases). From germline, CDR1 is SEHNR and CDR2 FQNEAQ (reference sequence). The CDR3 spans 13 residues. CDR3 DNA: TGTTCCAGCAGCCCCGCCAGGGTACAGGACTACACCTTC. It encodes CSSSPARVQDYTF.

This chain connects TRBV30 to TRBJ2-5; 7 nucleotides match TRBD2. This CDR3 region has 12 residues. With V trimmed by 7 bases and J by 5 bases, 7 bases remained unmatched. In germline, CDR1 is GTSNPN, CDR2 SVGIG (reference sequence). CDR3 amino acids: CAYTGGAETQYF. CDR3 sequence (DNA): TGTGCCTACACGGGGGGAGCGGAGACCCAGTACTTC.

The CDR3 DNA is TGTGCCAGCAGAGTACTAGGGAATGAGCAGTTCTTC. Amino acid sequence: CASRVLGNEQFF. V and J are TRBV6-1 and TRBJ2-1, with a weak D call TRBD2 (5 bases). Between the trimmed V and J ends, which lost 6 bases and 7 bases, there was a span of 10 bases. The CDR3 spans 12 residues. CDR1 MNHNS and CDR2 SASEGT come from the germline V gene.

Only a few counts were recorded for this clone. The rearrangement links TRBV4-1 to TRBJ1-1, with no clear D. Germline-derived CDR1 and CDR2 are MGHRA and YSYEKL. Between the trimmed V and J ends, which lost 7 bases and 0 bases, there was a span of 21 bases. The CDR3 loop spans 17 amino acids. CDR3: CASTLVIRAFMNTEAFF. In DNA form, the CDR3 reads TGCGCCAGCACCCTCGTTATACGAGCATTCATGAACACTGAAGCTTTCTTT.

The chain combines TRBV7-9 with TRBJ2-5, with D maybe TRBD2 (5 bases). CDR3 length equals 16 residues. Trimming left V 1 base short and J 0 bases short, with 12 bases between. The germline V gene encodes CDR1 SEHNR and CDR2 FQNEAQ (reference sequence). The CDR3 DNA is TGTGCCAGCAGCTTAGGCGGGTTCAGGTACCAAGAGACCCAGTACTTC. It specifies CASSLGGFRYQETQYF.

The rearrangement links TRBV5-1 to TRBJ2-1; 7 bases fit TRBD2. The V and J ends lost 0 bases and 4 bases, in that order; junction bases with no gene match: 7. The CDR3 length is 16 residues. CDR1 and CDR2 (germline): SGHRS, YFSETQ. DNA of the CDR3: TGCGCCAGCAGCTTGGACCCTAGCGGACTTTACAATGAGCAGTTCTTC. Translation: CASSLDPSGLYNEQFF. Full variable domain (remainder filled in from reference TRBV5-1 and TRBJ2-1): KAGVTQTPRYLIKTRGQQVTLSCSPISGHRSVSWYQQTPGQGLQFLFEYFSETQRNKGNFPGRFSGRQFSNSRSEMNVSTLELGDSALYLCASSLDPSGLYNEQFFGPGTRLTVL.

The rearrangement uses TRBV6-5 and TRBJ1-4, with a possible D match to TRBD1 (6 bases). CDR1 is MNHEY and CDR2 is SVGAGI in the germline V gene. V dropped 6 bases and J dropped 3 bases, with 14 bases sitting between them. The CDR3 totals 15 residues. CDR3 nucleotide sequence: TGTGCCAGCAGCCCAATACAGGGAGCTAATGAAAAACTGTTTTTT. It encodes CASSPIQGANEKLFF.

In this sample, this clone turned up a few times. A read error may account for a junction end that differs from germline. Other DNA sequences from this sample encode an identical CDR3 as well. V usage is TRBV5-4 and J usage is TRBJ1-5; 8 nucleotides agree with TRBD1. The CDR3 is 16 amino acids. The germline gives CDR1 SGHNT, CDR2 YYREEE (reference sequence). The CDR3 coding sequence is TGCGCCAGCAGCCAAAGTTGGGGACAGGCTGAGCAGCCCCAGCATTTT. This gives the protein CASSQSWGQAEQPQHF. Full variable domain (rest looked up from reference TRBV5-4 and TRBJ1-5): ETGVTQSPTHLIKTRGQQVTLRCSSQSGHNTVSWYQQALGQGPQFIFQYYREEENGRGNFPPRFSGLQFPNYSSELNVNALELDDSALYLCASSQSWGQAEQPQHFGDGTRLSIL.

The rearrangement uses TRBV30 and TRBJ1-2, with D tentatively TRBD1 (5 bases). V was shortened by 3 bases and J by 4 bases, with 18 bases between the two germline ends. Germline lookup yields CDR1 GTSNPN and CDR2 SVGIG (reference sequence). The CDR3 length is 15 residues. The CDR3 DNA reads TGTGCCTGGAGGCTCGGGGAGGGACCTTCCTATGGCTACACCTTC. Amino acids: CAWRLGEGPSYGYTF.

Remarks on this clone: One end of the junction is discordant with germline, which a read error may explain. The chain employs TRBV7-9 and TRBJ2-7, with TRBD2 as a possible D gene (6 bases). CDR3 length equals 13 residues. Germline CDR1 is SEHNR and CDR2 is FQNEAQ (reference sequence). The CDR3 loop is CSSSATGVNEQYF. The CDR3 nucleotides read TGTTCCAGCAGCGCCACGGGAGTTAACGAGCAGTACTTC. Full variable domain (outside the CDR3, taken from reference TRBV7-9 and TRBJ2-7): DTGVSQNPRHKITKRGQNVTFRCDPISEHNRLYWYRQTLGQGPEFLTYFQNEAQLEKSRLLSDRFSAERPKGSFSTLEIQRTEQGDSAMYLCSSSATGVNEQYFGPGTRLTVT.

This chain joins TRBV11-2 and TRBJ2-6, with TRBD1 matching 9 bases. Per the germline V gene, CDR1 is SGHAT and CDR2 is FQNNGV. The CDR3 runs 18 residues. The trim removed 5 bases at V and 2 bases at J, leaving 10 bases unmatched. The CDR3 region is CASSTAPGQGTGANVLTF. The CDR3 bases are TGTGCCAGCAGCACAGCCCCGGGACAGGGAACTGGGGCCAACGTCCTGACTTTC.

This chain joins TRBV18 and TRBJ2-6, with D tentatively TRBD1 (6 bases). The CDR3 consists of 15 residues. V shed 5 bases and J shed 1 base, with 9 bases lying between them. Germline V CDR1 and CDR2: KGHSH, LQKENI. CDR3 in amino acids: CASSATGSGANVLTF. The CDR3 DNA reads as TGTGCCAGCTCAGCGACAGGTTCTGGGGCCAACGTCCTGACTTTC.

In nucleotides, the CDR3 is TGTGCCAGCAGCCCCAGGACAGGGGGCTACACCTTC. It yields the protein CASSPRTGGYTF. This chain links TRBV7-2 with TRBJ1-2, with 8 bases lining up with TRBD1. Unmatched junction bases numbered 4, after V lost 5 bases and J lost 8 bases. Germline lookup yields CDR1 SGHTA and CDR2 FQGNSA. The CDR3 is 12 residues long.

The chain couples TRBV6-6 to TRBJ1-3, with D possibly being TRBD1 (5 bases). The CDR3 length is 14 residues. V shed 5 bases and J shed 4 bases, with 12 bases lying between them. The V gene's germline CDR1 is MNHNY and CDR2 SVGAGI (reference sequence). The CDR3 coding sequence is TGTGCCAGCAGTGCACGTGGGGGGGGAAACACCATATATTTT. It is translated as CASSARGGGNTIYF.

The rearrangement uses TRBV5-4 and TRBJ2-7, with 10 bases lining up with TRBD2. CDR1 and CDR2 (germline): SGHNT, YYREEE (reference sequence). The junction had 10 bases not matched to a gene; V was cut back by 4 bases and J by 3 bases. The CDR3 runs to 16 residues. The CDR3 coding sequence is TGTGCCAGCAGCCCCCGGGCTAGCGGGGGAATCTACGAGCAGTACTTC. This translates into CASSPRASGGIYEQYF.

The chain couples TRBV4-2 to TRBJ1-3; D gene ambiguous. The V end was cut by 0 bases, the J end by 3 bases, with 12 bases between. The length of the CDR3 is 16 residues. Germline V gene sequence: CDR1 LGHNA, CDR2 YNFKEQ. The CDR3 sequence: CASSQEERLLGNTIYF. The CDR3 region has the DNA TGTGCCAGCAGCCAAGAGGAGAGGTTACTTGGAAACACCATATATTTT.

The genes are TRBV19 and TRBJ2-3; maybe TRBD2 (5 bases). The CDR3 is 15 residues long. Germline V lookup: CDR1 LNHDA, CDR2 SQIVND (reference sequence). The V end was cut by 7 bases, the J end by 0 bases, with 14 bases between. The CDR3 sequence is CASTPRGTSTDTQYF. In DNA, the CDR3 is TGTGCCAGTACCCCCCGGGGAACTAGCACAGATACGCAGTATTTT.

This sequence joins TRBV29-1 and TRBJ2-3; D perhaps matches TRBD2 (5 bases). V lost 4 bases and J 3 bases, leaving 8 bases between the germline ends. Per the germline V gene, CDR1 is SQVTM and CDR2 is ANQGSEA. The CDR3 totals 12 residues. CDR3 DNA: TGCAGCGTTGTACGGGGAACAGATACGCAGTATTTT. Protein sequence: CSVVRGTDTQYF.

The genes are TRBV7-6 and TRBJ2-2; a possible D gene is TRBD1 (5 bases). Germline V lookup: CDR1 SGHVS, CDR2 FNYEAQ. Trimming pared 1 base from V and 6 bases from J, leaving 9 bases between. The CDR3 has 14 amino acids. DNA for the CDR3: TGTGCCAGCAGCTTAGGACAGTTGGCCGGGGAGCTGTTTTTT. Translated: CASSLGQLAGELFF. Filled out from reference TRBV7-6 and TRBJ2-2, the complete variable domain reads GAGVSQSPRYKVTKRGQDVALRCDPISGHVSLYWYRQALGQGPEFLTYFNYEAQQDKSGLPNDRFSAERPEGSISTLTIQRTEQRDSAMYRCASSLGQLAGELFFGEGSRLTVL.

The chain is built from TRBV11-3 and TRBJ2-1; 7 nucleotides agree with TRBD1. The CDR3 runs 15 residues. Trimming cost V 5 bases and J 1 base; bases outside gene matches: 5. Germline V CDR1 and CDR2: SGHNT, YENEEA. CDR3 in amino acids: CASSMGTESYNEQFF. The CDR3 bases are TGTGCCAGCAGCATGGGGACAGAGTCCTACAATGAGCAGTTCTTC.

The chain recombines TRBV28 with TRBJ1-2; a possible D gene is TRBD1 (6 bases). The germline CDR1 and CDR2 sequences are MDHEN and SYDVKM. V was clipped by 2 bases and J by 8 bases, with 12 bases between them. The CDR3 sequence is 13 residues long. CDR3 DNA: TGTGCCAGCAGTTTACCAGGGGTGAGAGGCTACACCTTC. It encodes CASSLPGVRGYTF.